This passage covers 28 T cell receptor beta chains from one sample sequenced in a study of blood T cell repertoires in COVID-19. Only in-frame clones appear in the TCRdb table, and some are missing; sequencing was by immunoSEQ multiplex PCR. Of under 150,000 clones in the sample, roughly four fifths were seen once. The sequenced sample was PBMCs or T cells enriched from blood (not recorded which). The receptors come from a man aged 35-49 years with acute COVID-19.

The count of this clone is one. CDR3 coding DNA: TGTGCCAGCAGTGTTCAGGGTACCCAGTACTTC. This encodes CASSVQGTQYF. This chain joins TRBV28 and TRBJ2-5; possibly TRBD1 for D (5 bases). Trimming cost V 5 bases and J 8 bases, with 9 bases left between them. Germline V gives CDR1 MDHEN, CDR2 SYDVKM. The CDR3 contains 11 residues.

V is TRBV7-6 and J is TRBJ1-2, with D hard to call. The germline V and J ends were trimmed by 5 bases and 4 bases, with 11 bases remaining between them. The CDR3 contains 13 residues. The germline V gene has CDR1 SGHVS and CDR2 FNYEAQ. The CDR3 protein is CASSRDSSYGYTF. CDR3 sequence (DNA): TGTGCCAGCAGCCGTGACTCCAGCTATGGCTACACCTTC. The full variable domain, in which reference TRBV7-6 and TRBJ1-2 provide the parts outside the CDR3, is GAGVSQSPRYKVTKRGQDVALRCDPISGHVSLYWYRQALGQGPEFLTYFNYEAQQDKSGLPNDRFSAERPEGSISTLTIQRTEQRDSAMYRCASSRDSSYGYTFGSGTRLTVV.

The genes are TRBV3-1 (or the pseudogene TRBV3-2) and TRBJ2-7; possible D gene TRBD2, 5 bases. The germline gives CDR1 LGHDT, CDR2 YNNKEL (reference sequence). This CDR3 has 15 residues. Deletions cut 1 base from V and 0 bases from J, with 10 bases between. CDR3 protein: CASSQGRVSSYEQYF. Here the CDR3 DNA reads TGTGCCAGCAGCCAAGGGCGGGTCAGCTCCTACGAGCAGTACTTC.

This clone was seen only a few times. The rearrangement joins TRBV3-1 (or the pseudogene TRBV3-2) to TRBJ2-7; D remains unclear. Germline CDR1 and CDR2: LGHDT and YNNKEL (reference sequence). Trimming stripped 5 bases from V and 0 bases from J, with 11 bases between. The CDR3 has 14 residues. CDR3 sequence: CASSLTASSYEQYF. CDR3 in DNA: TGTGCCAGCAGCTTGACGGCTAGCTCCTACGAGCAGTACTTC.

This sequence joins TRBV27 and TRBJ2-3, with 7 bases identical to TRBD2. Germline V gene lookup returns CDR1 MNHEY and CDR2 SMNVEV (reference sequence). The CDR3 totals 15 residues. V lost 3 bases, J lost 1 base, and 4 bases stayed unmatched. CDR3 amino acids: CASSFIGGGTDTQYF. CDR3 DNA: TGTGCCAGCAGTTTTATTGGGGGGGGCACAGATACGCAGTATTTT.

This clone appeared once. This CDR3 reads CASSDSLGQGGYGYTF. The DNA for the CDR3 is TGTGCCAGCAGCGACTCCTTAGGACAGGGCGGCTATGGCTACACCTTC. The chain employs TRBV7-9 and TRBJ1-2; 8 nucleotides line up with TRBD1. The CDR3 loop spans 16 amino acids. The ends lost 5 bases at V and 4 bases at J; junction bases unmatched: 12. The V gene's germline CDR1 is SEHNR and CDR2 FQNEAQ (reference sequence).

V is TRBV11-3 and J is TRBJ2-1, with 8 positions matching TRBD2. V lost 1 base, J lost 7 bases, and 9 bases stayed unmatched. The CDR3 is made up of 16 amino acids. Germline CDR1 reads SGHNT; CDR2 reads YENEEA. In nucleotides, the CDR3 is TGTGCCAGCAGCTTAGGTCGCGGTAGCGGGAAGAATGAGCAGTTCTTC. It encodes CASSLGRGSGKNEQFF.

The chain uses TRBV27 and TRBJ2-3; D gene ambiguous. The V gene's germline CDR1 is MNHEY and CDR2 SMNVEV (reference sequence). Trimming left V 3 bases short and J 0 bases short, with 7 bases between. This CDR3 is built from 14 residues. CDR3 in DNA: TGTGCCAGCAGTTTGTCAACTAGCACAGATACGCAGTATTTT. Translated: CASSLSTSTDTQYF.

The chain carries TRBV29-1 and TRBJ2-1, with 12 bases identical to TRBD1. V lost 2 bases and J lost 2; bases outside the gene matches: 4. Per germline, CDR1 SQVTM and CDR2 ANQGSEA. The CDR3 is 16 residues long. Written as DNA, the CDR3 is TGCAGCGTTGAAATGGGACAGGGGGCAACCTACAATGAGCAGTTCTTC. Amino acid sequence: CSVEMGQGATYNEQFF.

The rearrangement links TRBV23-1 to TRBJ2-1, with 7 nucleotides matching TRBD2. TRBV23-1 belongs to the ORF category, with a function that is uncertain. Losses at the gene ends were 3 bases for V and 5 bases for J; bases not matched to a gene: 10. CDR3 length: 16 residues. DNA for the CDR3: TGCGCCAGCAGTCACTCCGGACTAGTGGAGGACAATGAGCAGTTCTTC. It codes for CASSHSGLVEDNEQFF.

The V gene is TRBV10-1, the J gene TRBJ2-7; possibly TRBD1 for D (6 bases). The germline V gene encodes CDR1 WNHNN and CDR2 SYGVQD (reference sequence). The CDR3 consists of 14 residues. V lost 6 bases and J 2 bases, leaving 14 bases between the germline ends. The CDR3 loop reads CASSPWTDTYEQYF. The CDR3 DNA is TGCGCCAGCAGCCCCTGGACAGATACCTACGAGCAGTACTTC.

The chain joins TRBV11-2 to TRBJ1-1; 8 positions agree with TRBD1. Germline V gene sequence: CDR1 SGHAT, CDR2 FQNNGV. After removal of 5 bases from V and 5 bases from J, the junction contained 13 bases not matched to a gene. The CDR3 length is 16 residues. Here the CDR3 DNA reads TGTGCCAGCAGCAATCCTGGACAGGGAGGAAGTACTGAAGCTTTCTTT. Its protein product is CASSNPGQGGSTEAFF.

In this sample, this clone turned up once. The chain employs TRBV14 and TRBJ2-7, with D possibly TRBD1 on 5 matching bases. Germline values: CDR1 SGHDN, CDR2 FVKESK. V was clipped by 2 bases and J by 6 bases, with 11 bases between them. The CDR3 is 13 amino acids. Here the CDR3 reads CASSQQTAREQYF. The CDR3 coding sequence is TGTGCCAGCAGCCAACAGACAGCCCGCGAGCAGTACTTC.

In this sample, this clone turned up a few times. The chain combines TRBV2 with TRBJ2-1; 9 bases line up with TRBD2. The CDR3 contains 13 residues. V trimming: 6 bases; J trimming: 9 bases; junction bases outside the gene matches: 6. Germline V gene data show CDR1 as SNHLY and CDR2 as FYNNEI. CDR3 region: CASREREEGEQFF. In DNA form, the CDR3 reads TGTGCCAGCAGGGAGCGGGAGGAGGGTGAGCAGTTCTTC.

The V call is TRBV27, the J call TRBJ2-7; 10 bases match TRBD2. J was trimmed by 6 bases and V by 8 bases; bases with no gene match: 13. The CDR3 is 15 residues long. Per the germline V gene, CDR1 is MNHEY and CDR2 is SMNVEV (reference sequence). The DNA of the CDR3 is TGTGCCAGCTCGTCCTTGGGACTAGCGCCTTCCGAGCAGTACTTC. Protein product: CASSSLGLAPSEQYF.

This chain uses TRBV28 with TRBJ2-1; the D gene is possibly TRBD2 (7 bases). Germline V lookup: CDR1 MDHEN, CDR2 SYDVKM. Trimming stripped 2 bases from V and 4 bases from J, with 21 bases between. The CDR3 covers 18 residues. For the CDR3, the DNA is TGTGCCAGCAGTTTAACCCTTAAGGGGGGAGGGCGGTACAATGAGCAGTTCTTC. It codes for CASSLTLKGGGRYNEQFF.

CDR3 bases: TGTGCCACCAGCTCCGACGGAGGGGCTATTGGGGCCAACGTCCTGACTTTC. Its translation: CATSSDGGAIGANVLTF. V is TRBV15 and J is TRBJ2-6; possible D gene TRBD2, 6 bases. CDR1 is LNHNV, CDR2 YYDKDF, per germline (reference sequence). The CDR3 contains 17 residues. V lost 5 bases, J lost 3 bases, and 17 bases lay in between.

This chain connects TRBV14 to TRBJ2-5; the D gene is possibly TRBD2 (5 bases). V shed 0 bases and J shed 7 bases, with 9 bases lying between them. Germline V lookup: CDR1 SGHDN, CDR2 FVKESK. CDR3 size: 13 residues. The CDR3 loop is CASSQDKSGTQYF. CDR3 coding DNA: TGTGCCAGCAGCCAAGATAAGAGCGGGACCCAGTACTTC. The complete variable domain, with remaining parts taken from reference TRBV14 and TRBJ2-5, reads EAGVTQFPSHSVIEKGQTVTLRCDPISGHDNLYWYRRVMGKEIKFLLHFVKESKQDESGMPNNRFLAERTGGTYSTLKVQPAELEDSGVYFCASSQDKSGTQYFGPGTRLLVL.

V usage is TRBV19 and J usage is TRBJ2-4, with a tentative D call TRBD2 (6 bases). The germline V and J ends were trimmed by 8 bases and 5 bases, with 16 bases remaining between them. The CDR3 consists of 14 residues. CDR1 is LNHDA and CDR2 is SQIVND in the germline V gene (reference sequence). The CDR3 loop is CASHVGEDENIQYF. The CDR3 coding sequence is TGTGCCAGTCACGTTGGGGAGGACGAAAACATTCAGTACTTC. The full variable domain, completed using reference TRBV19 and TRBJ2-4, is DGGITQSPKYLFRKEGQNVTLSCEQNLNHDAMYWYRQDPGQGLRLIYYSQIVNDFQKGDIAEGYSVSREKKESFPLTVTSAQKNPTAFYLCASHVGEDENIQYFGAGTRLSVL.

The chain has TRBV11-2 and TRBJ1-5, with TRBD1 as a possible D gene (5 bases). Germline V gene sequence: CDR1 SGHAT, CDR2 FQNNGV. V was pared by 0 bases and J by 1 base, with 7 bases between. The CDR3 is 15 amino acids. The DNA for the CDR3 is TGTGCCAGCAGCTTAGACCAGGGAAGCAATCAGCCCCAGCATTTT. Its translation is CASSLDQGSNQPQHF.

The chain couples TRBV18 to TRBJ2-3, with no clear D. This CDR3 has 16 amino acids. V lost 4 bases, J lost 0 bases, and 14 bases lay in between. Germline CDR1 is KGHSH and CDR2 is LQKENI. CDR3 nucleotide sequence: TGTGCCAGCTCACTACGGAGTGGTACTAGCACAGATACGCAGTATTTT. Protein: CASSLRSGTSTDTQYF.

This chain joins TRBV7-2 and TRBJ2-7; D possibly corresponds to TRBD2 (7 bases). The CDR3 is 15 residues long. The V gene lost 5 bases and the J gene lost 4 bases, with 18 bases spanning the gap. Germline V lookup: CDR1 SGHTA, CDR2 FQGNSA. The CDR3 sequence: CASSHEGGPTYEQYF. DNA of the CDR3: TGTGCCAGCAGCCATGAGGGGGGGCCCACGTACGAGCAGTACTTC.

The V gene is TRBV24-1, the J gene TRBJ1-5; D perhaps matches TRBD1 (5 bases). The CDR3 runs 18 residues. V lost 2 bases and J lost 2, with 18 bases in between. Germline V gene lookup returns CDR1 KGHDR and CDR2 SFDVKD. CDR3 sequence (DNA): TGTGCCACCAGTGATTCCCCGGCGGGGACGGATGGCAATCAGCCCCAGCATTTT. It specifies CATSDSPAGTDGNQPQHF.

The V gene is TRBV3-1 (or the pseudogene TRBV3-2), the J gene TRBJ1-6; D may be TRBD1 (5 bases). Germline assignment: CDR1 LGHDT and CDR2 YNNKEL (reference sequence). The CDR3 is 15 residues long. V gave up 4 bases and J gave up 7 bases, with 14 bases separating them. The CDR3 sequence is CASSPSEDTNSPLHF. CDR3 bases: TGTGCCAGCAGCCCGTCCGAGGACACCAATTCACCCCTCCACTTT.

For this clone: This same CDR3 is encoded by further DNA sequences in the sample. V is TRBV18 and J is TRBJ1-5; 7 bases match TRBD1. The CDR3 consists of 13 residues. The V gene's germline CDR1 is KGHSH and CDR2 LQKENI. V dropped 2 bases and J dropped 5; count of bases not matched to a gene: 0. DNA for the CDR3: TGTGCCAGCTCACCAGGACAGGATCAGCCCCAGCATTTT. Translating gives CASSPGQDQPQHF.

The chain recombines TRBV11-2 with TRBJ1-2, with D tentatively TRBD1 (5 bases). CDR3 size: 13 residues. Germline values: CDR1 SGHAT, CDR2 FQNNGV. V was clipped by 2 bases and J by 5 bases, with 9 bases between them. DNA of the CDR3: TGTGCCAGCAGCTTAAAGGGGTGGTATGGCTACACCTTC. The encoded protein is CASSLKGWYGYTF.

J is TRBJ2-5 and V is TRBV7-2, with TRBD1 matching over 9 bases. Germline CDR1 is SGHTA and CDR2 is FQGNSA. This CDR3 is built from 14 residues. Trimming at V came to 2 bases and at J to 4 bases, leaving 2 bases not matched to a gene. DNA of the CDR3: TGTGCCAGCAGCTTAATGGACAGGGGAGAGACCCAGTACTTC. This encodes CASSLMDRGETQYF.

CDR3 protein: CASSFGLAVYNEQFF. The CDR3 coding sequence is TGTGCCAGCAGCTTTGGACTAGCGGTTTACAATGAGCAGTTCTTC. The rearrangement joins TRBV7-2 to TRBJ2-1; 10 bases agree with TRBD2. J gave up 4 bases and V 3 bases, and 3 bases lay outside the gene matches. Germline CDR1 reads SGHTA; CDR2 reads FQGNSA. This CDR3 comprises 15 residues.